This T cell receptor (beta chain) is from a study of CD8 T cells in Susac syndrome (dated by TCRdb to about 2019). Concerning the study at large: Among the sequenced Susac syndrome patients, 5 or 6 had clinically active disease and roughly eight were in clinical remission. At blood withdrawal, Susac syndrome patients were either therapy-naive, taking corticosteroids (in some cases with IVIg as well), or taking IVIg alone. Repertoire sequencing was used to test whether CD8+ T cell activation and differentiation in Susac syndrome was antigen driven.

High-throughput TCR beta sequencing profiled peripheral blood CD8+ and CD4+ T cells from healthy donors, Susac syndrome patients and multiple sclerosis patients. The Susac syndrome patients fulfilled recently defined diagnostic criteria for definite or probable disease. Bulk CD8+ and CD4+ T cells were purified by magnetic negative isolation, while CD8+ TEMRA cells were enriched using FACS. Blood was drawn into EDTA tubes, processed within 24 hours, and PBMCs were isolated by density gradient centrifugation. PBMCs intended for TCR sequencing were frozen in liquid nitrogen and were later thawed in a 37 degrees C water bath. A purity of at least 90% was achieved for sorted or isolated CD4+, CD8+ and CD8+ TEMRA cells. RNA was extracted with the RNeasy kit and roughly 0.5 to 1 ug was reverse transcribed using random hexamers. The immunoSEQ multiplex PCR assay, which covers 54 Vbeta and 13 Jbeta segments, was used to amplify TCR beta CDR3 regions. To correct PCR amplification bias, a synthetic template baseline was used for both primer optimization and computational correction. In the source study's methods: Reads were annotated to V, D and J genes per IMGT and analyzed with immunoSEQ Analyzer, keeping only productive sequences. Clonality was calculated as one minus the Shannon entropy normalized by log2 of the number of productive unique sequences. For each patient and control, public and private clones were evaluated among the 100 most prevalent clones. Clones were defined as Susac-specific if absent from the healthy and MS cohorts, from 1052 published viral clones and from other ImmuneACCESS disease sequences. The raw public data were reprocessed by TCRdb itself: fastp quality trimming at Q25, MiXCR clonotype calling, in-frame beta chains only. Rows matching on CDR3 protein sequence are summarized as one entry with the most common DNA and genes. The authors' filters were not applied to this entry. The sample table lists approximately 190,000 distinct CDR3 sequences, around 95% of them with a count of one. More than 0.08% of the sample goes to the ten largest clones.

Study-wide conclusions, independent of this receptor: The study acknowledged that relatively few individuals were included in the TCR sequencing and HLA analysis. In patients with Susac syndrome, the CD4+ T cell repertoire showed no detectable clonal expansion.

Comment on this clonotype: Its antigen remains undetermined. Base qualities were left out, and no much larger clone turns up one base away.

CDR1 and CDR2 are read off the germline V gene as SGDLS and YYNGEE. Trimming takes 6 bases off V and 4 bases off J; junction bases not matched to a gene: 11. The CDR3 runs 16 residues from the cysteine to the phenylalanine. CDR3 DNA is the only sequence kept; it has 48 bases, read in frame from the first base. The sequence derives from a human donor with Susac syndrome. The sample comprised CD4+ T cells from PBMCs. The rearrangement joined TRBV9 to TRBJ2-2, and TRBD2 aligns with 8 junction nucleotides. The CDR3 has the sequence CASTGRRGGLTGELFF. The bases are TGTGCCAGCACCGGGAGGCGCGGGGGGCTCACCGGGGAGCTGTTTTTT.